This TCR beta chain is from a study of blood T cell repertoires in COVID-19. Overall study context: Specimens from acute and convalescent COVID-19 originated in the United States, Italy and Spain. From T cells, B-cell-depleted T cells, or PBMCs came the material, which was cDNA or gDNA.

As handled by the study authors: How many nucleated cells were present was estimated from reference gene primer amplification. Libraries were prepared by immunoSEQ multiplex PCR; TCRdb keeps only in-frame clonotypes and omits some of them. The V and J calls and clone size are taken from that table; D and trimming were inferred from the DNA. The table shows 55,000 to 80,000 clones, with about three quarters occurring only once. The origin of this receptor is a human donor in a cohort sampled during active COVID-19. The sequenced material came from peripheral blood.

The CDR3 loop is CASRHLRGGDKGELFF. The CDR3 DNA reads TGTGCCAGTAGACACCTAAGGGGTGGGGATAAAGGGGAGCTGTTTTTT. The chain employs TRBV19 and TRBJ2-2, with D perhaps TRBD1 (5 bases). The CDR3 runs to 16 residues. V dropped 6 bases and J dropped 8 bases, with 22 bases sitting between them. CDR1 is LNHDA and CDR2 is SQIVND in the germline V gene (reference sequence).